Listed below are T cell receptor beta chains from one sample, sequenced in a study of blood T cell repertoires in COVID-19. Generated by immunoSEQ multiplex PCR, the TCRdb table keeps only in-frame clones and is missing some. There are 75,000 to 100,000 clones in the sample; around nine tenths occur only once, and roughly 14% lies in the top ten. The sample consisted of peripheral blood. Every receptor here comes from a human donor in a cohort sampled during active COVID-19. The CDR3 runs from the conserved cysteine through the conserved F or W. A D gene is named only where the DNA matches it firmly. Not all rows give a size; the values are once, few, many and, for expanded clones, a class.

v_call	d_call	clone_size	j_call	cdr3_aa	cdr3_nt
TRBV28	TRBD1	.	TRBJ1-5	CASIHDRGNQPQHF	TGTGCCAGCATTCACGACAGGGGGAATCAGCCCCAGCATTTT
TRBV13	TRBD2	.	TRBJ2-7	CASSARTSSAEQYF	TGTGCCAGCAGCGCCAGGACTAGCTCGGCCGAGCAGTACTTC
TRBV27	.	.	TRBJ1-4	CASSLGASLNEKLFF	TGTGCCAGCAGTTTAGGGGCCAGCCTTAATGAAAAACTGTTTTTT
TRBV27	.	.	TRBJ1-6	CASSFRGYNSPLHF	TGTGCCAGCAGTTTTCGGGGGTATAATTCACCCCTCCACTTT
TRBV28	TRBD1	.	TRBJ1-4	CASSQSKASGGRGWANEKLFF	TGTGCCAGCAGTCAATCAAAGGCATCAGGGGGCAGAGGGTGGGCTAATGAAAAACTGTTTTTT
TRBV7-6	TRBD2	.	TRBJ2-5	CASSRGEGWRVETQYF	TGTGCCAGCAGCCGCGGGGAGGGATGGCGGGTCGAGACCCAGTACTTC
TRBV7-2	.	.	TRBJ1-2	CASSLGGYGYTF	TGTGCCAGCAGCTTAGGAGGGTATGGCTACACCTTC
TRBV5-1	.	.	TRBJ2-7	CASSPMPGRTYEQYF	TGCGCCAGCAGCCCCATGCCAGGGCGAACCTACGAGCAGTACTTC
TRBV6-5	TRBD2	once	TRBJ2-1	CASSYTSGLYNEQFF	TGTGCCAGCAGTTACACTAGCGGGCTCTACAATGAGCAGTTCTTC
TRBV28	.	once	TRBJ1-3	CASSLSGKYPPTGTGNTIYF	TGTGCCAGCAGTTTATCCGGGAAATACCCCCCCACAGGGACTGGAAACACCATATATTTT
TRBV28	.	.	TRBJ1-2	CASSSTGSYGYTF	TGTGCCAGCAGTTCCACCGGTAGCTATGGCTACACCTTC
TRBV18	.	.	TRBJ2-7	CASSQQQGYEQYF	TGTGCCAGCTCACAACAACAGGGCTACGAGCAGTACTTC
TRBV27	TRBD1	.	TRBJ2-2	CASSFRGLNTGELFF	TGTGCCAGCAGCTTCAGGGGGCTGAACACCGGGGAGCTGTTTTTT
TRBV6-5	TRBD1	.	TRBJ2-7	CASSYSGQGVDEQYF	TGTGCCAGCAGTTATTCCGGACAGGGAGTGGACGAGCAGTACTTC
TRBV11-2	.	.	TRBJ1-2	CASSLVGGKFF	TGTGCCAGCAGCCTAGTGGGGGGGAAATTCTTC
TRBV5-1	TRBD1	once	TRBJ1-2	CASSPGQGAVDGYTF	TGCGCCAGCAGCCCGGGACAGGGGGCTGTTGATGGCTACACCTTC
TRBV14	TRBD1	.	TRBJ1-2	CASSQQRTGGQYNYGYTF	TGTGCCAGCAGCCAACAAAGGACAGGGGGCCAATACAACTATGGCTACACCTTC
TRBV27	.	.	TRBJ2-1	CASSLHPETAERVQFF	TGTGCCAGCAGTCTCCACCCTGAAACAGCGGAACGAGTGCAGTTCTTC
TRBV30	TRBD1	.	TRBJ2-2	CAWRFGTGIGELFF	TGTGCCTGGAGGTTCGGGACAGGTATCGGGGAGCTGTTTTTT
TRBV12-3/TRBV12-4	TRBD1	.	TRBJ1-2	CASSLTGEYGYTF	TGTGCCAGCAGTTTAACAGGGGAATATGGCTACACCTTC
TRBV6-1	.	.	TRBJ1-2	CASSDRQWGYTF	TGTGCCAGCAGTGACAGGCAGTGGGGCTACACCTTC
TRBV18	.	.	TRBJ2-3	CASSPPGAPTDTQYF	TGTGCCAGCTCACCTCCAGGGGCGCCAACAGATACGCAGTATTTT
TRBV30	.	.	TRBJ1-1	CAWSGGAWKAFF	TGTGCCTGGAGTGGTGGGGCTTGGAAAGCTTTCTTT
TRBV24-1	.	.	TRBJ2-1	CATSVGAGAEQFF	TGTGCCACCAGTGTTGGGGCGGGGGCGGAGCAGTTCTTC
TRBV4-2	.	.	TRBJ2-5	CASSQDGAGLETQYF	TGTGCCAGCAGCCAAGATGGCGCGGGGTTGGAGACCCAGTACTTC
TRBV7-9	.	.	TRBJ1-2	CASNAGADGYTF	TGTGCCAGCAATGCGGGGGCGGATGGCTACACCTTC
TRBV5-6	TRBD2	.	TRBJ2-1	CASSLLGLAGIEQFF	TGTGCCAGCAGCTTGCTAGGACTAGCGGGGATAGAGCAGTTCTTC
TRBV7-6	.	few	TRBJ2-5	CASSMAWGHEQETQYF	TGTGCCAGCAGCATGGCCTGGGGGCACGAGCAAGAGACCCAGTACTTC
TRBV7-3	TRBD2	once	TRBJ2-5	CASSLSGSGETQYF	TGTGCCAGCAGCTTAAGCGGGAGCGGAGAGACCCAGTACTTC
TRBV28	TRBD1	once	TRBJ2-1	CASSYFGTAGYNEQFF	TGTGCCAGCAGTTATTTCGGGACAGCAGGCTACAATGAGCAGTTCTTC
TRBV6-5	TRBD1	.	TRBJ1-5	CASSRSGTANQPQHF	TGTGCCAGCAGTAGATCCGGGACAGCAAATCAGCCCCAGCATTTT
TRBV2	TRBD1	.	TRBJ1-1	CASSRTGDRNTEAFF	TGTGCCAGCAGTAGGACAGGGGATAGGAACACTGAAGCTTTCTTT
TRBV10-1	TRBD2	.	TRBJ2-1	CASSASSGSSYNEQFF	TGCGCCAGCAGTGCGTCTAGCGGGAGCTCCTACAATGAGCAGTTCTTC